This TCR beta chain was sequenced in a study of early T cells in non-severe SARS-CoV-2 infection. Study details: Sequencing was performed on bulk RNA from unsorted whole blood, leaving chains unpaired. Notes on the study in general: VDJdb-based matching was biased toward anti-spike CD8 responses and missed private and CD4 specificities.

Trimming removed 5 bases at V and 9 bases at J, with 16 bases between. This CDR3 is built from 12 residues. The germline CDR1 and CDR2 sequences are DFQATT and SNEGSKA (reference sequence). This clonotype was observed many times. No antigen is known for it. The TCR library protocol attached unique molecular identifiers to the individual cDNA molecules. MiXCR, run by TCRdb on the 5' RACE reads, gives a single entry per CDR3 protein. The sample holds tens of thousands of distinct CDR3 sequences, 8.5% to 10% seen once. Material for sequencing was whole blood. The genes are TRBV20-1 and TRBJ1-1; D not resolved. This TCR was recovered from an adult who was a healthcare worker with PCR-confirmed SARS-CoV-2 infection or an uninfected control (not recorded which). CDR3 sequence: CSAWLGPEKAFF. The DNA of the CDR3 is TGCAGTGCTTGGCTTGGGCCTGAGAAAGCTTTCTTT.